This T cell receptor beta chain was documented in a study of OX40 agonist ivuxolimab in advanced cancers. Whole-study context: The patients received agonistic anti-OX40 (CD134) antibody ivuxolimab. Treatment received earlier with anti-PD-1, anti-PD-L1 or anti-CTLA-4 agents was allowed, and 40% had some.

The CDR3 sequence is 16 residues long. Germline CDR1 SGHRS, CDR2 YFSETQ. Trimming took off 4 bases at V and 7 bases at J, with 23 bases between the two ends. Using immunoSEQ multiplex PCR, the repertoire was profiled, and TCRdb retains in-frame clones only, with some absent. The sample has roughly 25,000 clones, roughly 66% seen once. The genes are TRBV5-1 and TRBJ1-1, with D hard to call. The input for sequencing was CD4+ or CD8+ T cells sorted from blood, taken in a trial of the OX40 agonist ivuxolimab. The sequence came from an adult with an advanced solid tumor such as melanoma, head and neck, liver or kidney cancer. The CDR3 DNA is TGCGCCAGCAGCCCCGGACTATTTACATTACCGGGTGAAGCTTTCTTT. Residues: CASSPGLFTLPGEAFF.